This T cell receptor beta chain was identified during a study of regulatory T cells in long-lasting Graves disease. Study background: Persistent Graves' disease denoted over 5 years of antithyroid drugs plus positive TSH receptor antibodies.

Time point indicated: persistent/refractory GD, antithyroid drugs over 5 years with positive TRAb. Researchers made the TCR library from RNA that was extracted from PBMCs. Broader study findings: Persistent Graves' patients showed a TCR diversity that was lower than that of newly diagnosed ones. There were preferences for TRBV28, TRBJ1-2 and TRBJ2-5 in persistent disease.

This clonotype was seen more than once but under ten times. Its antigen is undetermined. Arm-PCR with iRepertoire HTBI primers amplified the CDR3 regions for these TCR beta libraries. TCRdb analysed the multiplex PCR reads with MiXCR anew, one entry per CDR3 protein. Here the sample spans 700,000 or so distinct CDR3 sequences, about 32% being singletons. This CDR3 contains 15 residues. Trimming stripped 2 bases from V and 2 bases from J, with 12 bases between. In germline, CDR1 is MNHEY, CDR2 SVGEGT. The V and J genes are TRBV6-2 or TRBV6-3 and TRBJ1-2; weak D call: TRBD1 (6 bases). This TCR came from a female donor with Graves disease. The sample here was peripheral blood mononuclear cells (PBMCs), taken when the disease was refractory, from a patient treated with antithyroid drugs. The CDR3 DNA reads TGTGCCAGCAGTTACAAAGGGGGGATAAACTATGGCTACACCTTC. It translates to CASSYKGGINYGYTF.